Presented here are 30 T cell receptor beta chains from one specimen sequenced in a study of T cell repertoires in cytomegalovirus infection. Via MiXCR, TCRdb re-called the reads, giving one row per CDR3 protein. The sample has hundreds of thousands of distinct CDR3 sequences; around 32% are singletons. These receptors have no identified antigens. The sequencing here drew on cultured CD8+ T cells from PBMCs, taken from culture after CMV antigen stimulation. The receptors were gathered from a human donor in good health (CMV status not recorded). Some clones in this sample may be carry-over from other donors' samples.

This clonotype turned up a few times. The J gene is TRBJ1-1, the V gene TRBV19; the D gene is possibly TRBD1 (5 bases). The CDR3 is 14 residues long. V was cut by 3 bases and J by 4 bases, with 12 bases left in between. The germline gives CDR1 LNHDA, CDR2 SQIVND (reference sequence). For the CDR3, the DNA is TGTGCCAGTAGTATCGGGGGGTCAAGCACTGAAGCTTTCTTT. Protein: CASSIGGSSTEAFF. Based on the CDR3 plus reference TRBV19 and TRBJ1-1, the full variable domain is DGGITQSPKYLFRKEGQNVTLSCEQNLNHDAMYWYRQDPGQGLRLIYYSQIVNDFQKGDIAEGYSVSREKKESFPLTVTSAQKNPTAFYLCASSIGGSSTEAFFGQGTRLTVV.

The chain couples TRBV5-6 to TRBJ1-2, with a weak D call TRBD1 (6 bases). V was pared by 2 bases and J by 6 bases, with 14 bases between. The CDR3 runs to 14 residues. The germline CDR1 and CDR2 sequences are SGHDT and YYEEEE. For the CDR3, the DNA is TGTGCCAGCAGCTTCGGTACAGGGTTCCATGGCTACACCTTC. Translation gives CASSFGTGFHGYTF.

This chain connects TRBV15 to TRBJ2-7, with D perhaps matching TRBD1 (5 bases). Germline values: CDR1 LNHNV, CDR2 YYDKDF (reference sequence). The CDR3 has 12 amino acids. Trimming stripped 8 bases from V and 4 bases from J, with 12 bases between. CDR3: CATQGVAYEQYF. CDR3 nucleotide sequence: TGTGCCACCCAAGGGGTCGCTTACGAGCAGTACTTC. Filled out from reference TRBV15 and TRBJ2-7, the complete variable domain reads DAMVIQNPRYQVTQFGKPVTLSCSQTLNHNVMYWYQQKSSQAPKLLFHYYDKDFNNEADTPDNFQSRRPNTSFCFLDIRSPGLGDTAMYLCATQGVAYEQYFGPGTRLTVT.

This rearrangement joins TRBV6-2 or TRBV6-3 to TRBJ2-7; TRBD1 might be the D (6 bases). The CDR3 runs 13 residues. Germline-derived CDR1 and CDR2 are MNHEY and SVGEGT. The CDR3 region has the DNA TGTGTCAGTGAGGGGGTAGAAACCTACGAGCAGTACGTC. Its protein is CVSEGVETYEQYV.

This rearrangement joins TRBV18 to TRBJ2-1, with 7 bases aligning to TRBD1. CDR1 and CDR2 (germline): KGHSH, LQKENI. This CDR3 has 14 amino acids. J gave up 5 bases and V 2 bases, and 3 bases lay outside the gene matches. The CDR3, as DNA: TGTGCCAGCTCACCAAGGGACAGAGACAATGAGCAGTTCTTC. Its protein product is CASSPRDRDNEQFF.

This sequence joins TRBV19 and TRBJ1-3; D is possibly TRBD1 (6 bases). The CDR3 totals 18 residues. The ends were cut back, 7 bases at V and 0 bases at J, with 22 bases in the middle. Germline V CDR1 and CDR2: LNHDA, SQIVND (reference sequence). The CDR3 sequence: CASTPAFTGRISGNTIYF. The DNA for the CDR3 is TGTGCCAGTACCCCCGCATTTACAGGGAGAATCTCTGGAAACACCATATATTTT.

The rearrangement joins TRBV6-1 to TRBJ2-7, with unresolved D. This CDR3 is built from 12 residues. CDR1 is MNHNS, CDR2 SASEGT, per germline. V was trimmed by 2 bases and J by 6 bases, leaving 8 bases between them. The CDR3 nucleotides are TGTGCCAGCAGTGAAACCGATCTCGAGCAGTACGTC. Its protein is CASSETDLEQYV.

Of note for this clonotype: A single base separates this from a much larger clone, so it may be a read error. The chain combines TRBV9 with TRBJ2-5; 8 bases map to TRBD2. The V gene's germline CDR1 is SGDLS and CDR2 YYNGEE. Trimming at V came to 0 bases and at J to 1 base, leaving 2 bases not matched to a gene. The CDR3 has 15 amino acids. CDR3 nucleotide sequence: TGTGCCAGCAGCGTAGGAGCGGGGGCCCAAGAGACCCAGTACTTC. Its translation: CASSVGAGAQETQYF.

The chain couples TRBV9 to TRBJ1-2; TRBD1 is a possible D gene (5 bases). Germline V gene lookup returns CDR1 SGDLS and CDR2 YYNGEE. Trimming took 6 bases from V and 6 from J, leaving 12 bases between them. The CDR3 contains 12 residues. This CDR3 reads CASTSRRDGYTF. CDR3 DNA sequence: TGTGCCAGCACCTCTCGCAGGGATGGCTACACCTTC.

The V call is TRBV7-6, the J call TRBJ1-1; D not certain. This CDR3 contains 16 residues. V gave up 3 bases and J gave up 6 bases, with 20 bases separating them. Germline V gene sequence: CDR1 SGHVS, CDR2 FNYEAQ. The CDR3 DNA is TGTGCCAGCAGCTTCAGTACGTTCAGGCCCCGGGCTGAAGCTTTCTTT. This gives the protein CASSFSTFRPRAEAFF.

The chain couples TRBV6-6 to TRBJ1-5; D is undetermined. V shed 2 bases and J shed 6 bases, with 8 bases lying between them. In germline, CDR1 is MNHNY, CDR2 SVGAGI (reference sequence). This CDR3 comprises 13 residues. In nucleotides, the CDR3 is TGTGCCAGCAGTTACGAACCTCCTCAGCCCCAGCATTTT. This sequence encodes CASSYEPPQPQHF.

This clonotype was counted ten times or more. The chain recombines TRBV7-6 with TRBJ2-3, with 12 bases fitting TRBD2. Germline V gives CDR1 SGHVS, CDR2 FNYEAQ. Unmatched junction bases numbered 9, after V lost 5 bases and J lost 6 bases. CDR3 length: 16 residues. The CDR3 DNA reads TGTGCCAGCAGCCCGGAACTAGCGGGGGGTTCTGATACGCAGTATTTT. Translated, it gives CASSPELAGGSDTQYF.

This clonotype came up a few times. The chain joins TRBV27 to TRBJ2-3, with 9 positions matching TRBD2. This CDR3 has 16 residues. With V trimmed by 6 bases and J by 0 bases, 7 bases remained unmatched. Germline V lookup: CDR1 MNHEY, CDR2 SMNVEV (reference sequence). CDR3 coding DNA: TGTGCCAGCAGCCTATCCACTAGCGGGAGCACAGATACGCAGTATTTT. Protein product: CASSLSTSGSTDTQYF.

There are a few counts of this clonotype. Compared with germline, one end of the junction differs, possibly owing to a read error. The chain carries TRBV7-7 and TRBJ2-2, with TRBD1 as a possible D gene (5 bases). This CDR3 has 14 amino acids. Germline loops: CDR1 SSHAT, CDR2 FNYEAQ (reference sequence). The CDR3 coding sequence is TGTGCTAGCAGCTTAGGGGCCTTTCCCGGGGAGCTGTTTTTT. Its translation: CASSLGAFPGELFF.

This chain joins TRBV7-9 and TRBJ1-2; 7 bases agree with TRBD1. Germline loops: CDR1 SEHNR, CDR2 FQNEAQ (reference sequence). This CDR3 region has 15 residues. After removal of 7 bases from V and 3 bases from J, the junction contained 11 bases not matched to a gene. The CDR3 reads CASIGETGWDYGYTF. CDR3 DNA sequence: TGTGCCAGCATCGGGGAGACAGGGTGGGACTATGGCTACACCTTC. Using reference TRBV7-9 and TRBJ1-2 for the parts outside the CDR3, the full variable domain is DTGVSQNPRHKITKRGQNVTFRCDPISEHNRLYWYRQTLGQGPEFLTYFQNEAQLEKSRLLSDRFSAERPKGSFSTLEIQRTEQGDSAMYLCASIGETGWDYGYTFGSGTRLTVV.

This chain connects TRBV4-1 to TRBJ1-2; no reliable D call. The CDR3 sequence is 16 residues long. V was trimmed by 0 bases and J by 5 bases, leaving 16 bases between them. CDR1 and CDR2 from the germline V gene are MGHRA and YSYEKL. CDR3 protein: CASSQDHGARSYGYTF. The CDR3 nucleotides read TGCGCCAGCAGCCAAGATCATGGTGCACGGTCTTATGGCTACACCTTC.

The sample holds a few counts of this clonotype. V usage is TRBV6-5 and J usage is TRBJ2-1; 8 nucleotides line up with TRBD1. The CDR3 runs 14 residues. Trimming removed 5 bases from V and 5 bases from J; junction bases left unmatched: 5. The V gene's germline CDR1 is MNHEY and CDR2 SVGAGI. The CDR3 nucleotides read TGTGCCAGCAGTGGCCCGGGACAGGACAATGAGCAGTTCTTC. It specifies CASSGPGQDNEQFF.

This clonotype was recorded a few times. The chain is built from TRBV27 and TRBJ1-3; D uncertain. Trimming pared 6 bases from V and 0 bases from J, leaving 12 bases between. The CDR3 sequence is 15 residues long. Germline assignment: CDR1 MNHEY and CDR2 SMNVEV (reference sequence). The chain's CDR3 is CASSPRPFSGNTIYF. CDR3 nucleotide sequence: TGTGCCAGCAGCCCCCGACCGTTCTCTGGAAACACCATATATTTT.

The table lists this clonotype with a few counts. V and J are TRBV19 and TRBJ1-5; TRBD1 agrees at 11 bases. The CDR3 extends over 13 amino acids. CDR1 and CDR2 from the germline V gene are LNHDA and SQIVND (reference sequence). V trimming: 10 bases; J trimming: 6 bases; junction bases outside the gene matches: 5. The CDR3 bases are TGTGCCACTTGGACAGGGGGCTCTCAGCCCCAGCATTTT. Its translation is CATWTGGSQPQHF.

The chain combines TRBV12-3 or TRBV12-4 with TRBJ2-5, with D possibly matching TRBD1 (6 bases). V was pared by 3 bases and J by 5 bases, with 10 bases between. The length of the CDR3 is 13 residues. The CDR3 DNA is TGTGCCAGCAGTTTGGGACACCCGGAGACCCAGTACTTC. Amino acid sequence: CASSLGHPETQYF.

This clonotype was seen repeatedly, ten times or more. The V gene is TRBV7-6, the J gene TRBJ1-2, with a tentative D call TRBD1 (6 bases). V was clipped by 6 bases and J by 2 bases, with 16 bases between them. Germline values: CDR1 SGHVS, CDR2 FNYEAQ. This CDR3 is built from 15 residues. The CDR3 sequence is CASSPEQGRNYGYTF. DNA for the CDR3: TGTGCCAGCAGTCCCGAACAGGGAAGGAACTATGGCTACACCTTC.

The rearrangement joins TRBV7-6 to TRBJ2-2; D possibly matches TRBD1 or TRBD2 (5 bases each). V dropped 5 bases and J dropped 10 bases, with 14 bases sitting between them. The CDR3 spans 13 residues. The germline CDR1 and CDR2 sequences are SGHVS and FNYEAQ. CDR3 in DNA: TGTGCCAGCAGCCGGGACGGGCACGCGGAGCTGTTTTTT. Residues: CASSRDGHAELFF.

The V and J genes are TRBV11-1 and TRBJ1-6; D remains unclear. The CDR3 covers 18 residues. With 2 bases removed from V and 1 base from J, the gap between germline ends came to 15 bases. Per germline, CDR1 SGHAT and CDR2 FQDESV (reference sequence). CDR3 region: CASSLQGIGPSYNSPLHF. CDR3 DNA: TGTGCCAGCAGCTTACAAGGGATCGGCCCTTCCTATAATTCACCCCTCCACTTT.

This clonotype was counted only a few times. Germline is not matched at one junction end, which may reflect a read error. The chain employs TRBV10-1 and TRBJ1-5, with a possible D match to TRBD1 (5 bases). Germline V gene lookup returns CDR1 WNHNN and CDR2 SYGVQD (reference sequence). The CDR3 totals 13 residues. CDR3 region: CASSDSLNQPQHF. The CDR3 DNA reads as TGTGCCAGCAGTGACAGTCTTAATCAGCCCCAGCATTTT.

The rearrangement links TRBV6-4 to TRBJ1-1, with D possibly TRBD1 on 5 matching bases. The CDR3 length is 13 residues. Trimming left V 2 bases short and J 11 bases short, with 15 bases between. The germline V gene has CDR1 MRHNA and CDR2 SNTAGT. The CDR3 is CASSDGQRKGAFF. CDR3 nucleotides: TGTGCCAGCAGTGACGGTCAGCGTAAGGGGGCTTTCTTT.

The chain employs TRBV6-2 or TRBV6-3 and TRBJ1-2, with D uncertain. Between the trimmed V and J ends, which lost 7 bases and 4 bases, there was a span of 13 bases. CDR1 is MNHEY, CDR2 SVGEGT, per germline. CDR3 size: 13 residues. The chain's CDR3 is CASTPVVSYGYTF. The CDR3 coding sequence is TGTGCCAGCACCCCGGTGGTGAGCTATGGCTACACCTTC.

A single count supports this clonotype. The genes are TRBV4-1 and TRBJ2-3; D is ambiguous. V was shortened by 1 base and J by 6 bases, with 11 bases between the two germline ends. There are 14 residues in the CDR3. CDR1 and CDR2 from the germline V gene are MGHRA and YSYEKL. In DNA form, the CDR3 reads TGCGCCAGCAGCCAAGCCCGATATGGCGATACGCAGTATTTT. This sequence encodes CASSQARYGDTQYF.

This clonotype was found once. The chain employs TRBV3-1 and TRBJ2-3, with D hard to call. The CDR3 extends over 17 amino acids. Trimming left V 2 bases short and J 4 bases short, with 19 bases between. Germline V gives CDR1 LGHDT, CDR2 YNNKEL (reference sequence). The CDR3 region is CASSQFLWSSSPDTQYF. CDR3 DNA sequence: TGTGCCAGCAGCCAATTCCTTTGGTCCTCCTCCCCAGATACGCAGTATTTT.

This clonotype was observed at least ten times. The chain links TRBV7-6 to TRBJ2-3; perhaps D is TRBD1 or TRBD2 (5 bases each). The V end was cut by 0 bases, the J end by 4 bases, with 11 bases between. CDR1 is SGHVS and CDR2 is FNYEAQ in the germline V gene. The CDR3 has 15 residues. The DNA for the CDR3 is TGTGCCAGCAGCTTAGCGGGACGGTCCCCAGATACGCAGTATTTT. It yields the protein CASSLAGRSPDTQYF.

The chain couples TRBV4-1 to TRBJ2-1, with 11 bases that match TRBD2. Trimming cost V 4 bases and J 5 bases; bases outside gene matches: 4. This CDR3 is 15 amino acids long. The germline gives CDR1 MGHRA, CDR2 YSYEKL. CDR3 in amino acids: CASSPTSGANNEQFF. CDR3 nucleotide sequence: TGCGCCAGCAGCCCGACTAGCGGGGCTAACAATGAGCAGTTCTTC.